What follows are 5 T cell receptor beta chains derived from one specimen sequenced in a study of cytotoxic CD8 clonotypes in ibrutinib-treated CLL. Data came from immunoSEQ multiplex PCR; TCRdb stores just in-frame clones and leaves some out. The sample has some 200,000 clones, more than 65% seen once. This material consisted of PBMCs, taken after 12 months of ibrutinib treatment. The receptor set was obtained from a human donor with chronic lymphocytic leukemia.

This clone came up a few times. V usage is TRBV9 and J usage is TRBJ2-4, with D tentatively TRBD2 (5 bases). V lost 0 bases to trimming and J lost 3 bases, with 10 bases between them. From germline, CDR1 is SGDLS and CDR2 YYNGEE. This CDR3 is built from 15 residues. CDR3 protein: CASSVGGSGKNIQYF. The CDR3 region has the DNA TGTGCCAGCAGCGTAGGAGGGAGTGGCAAAAACATTCAGTACTTC.

The V and J genes are TRBV29-1 and TRBJ1-5; D is undetermined. This CDR3 comprises 15 residues. CDR1 and CDR2 (germline): SQVTM, ANQGSEA. Deletions cut 4 bases from V and 2 bases from J, with 15 bases between. CDR3 region: CSVVLSGSGNQPQHF. The CDR3, as DNA: TGCAGCGTTGTTTTATCGGGTTCTGGCAATCAGCCCCAGCATTTT.

The chain couples TRBV5-1 to TRBJ2-7; D not certain. The CDR3 length is 13 residues. The V gene's germline CDR1 is SGHRS and CDR2 YFSETQ. With 2 bases removed from V and 3 bases from J, the gap between germline ends came to 9 bases. CDR3 sequence (DNA): TGCGCCAGCAGCTTAAACAGAAACTACGAGCAGTACTTC. This codes for CASSLNRNYEQYF.

This clone was detected once. The rearrangement links TRBV2 to TRBJ2-7; weak D call: TRBD1 (5 bases). V lost 3 bases and J lost 2, with 11 bases in between. CDR3 length: 14 amino acids. Germline assignment: CDR1 SNHLY and CDR2 FYNNEI. The CDR3 bases are TGTGCCAGCAGTGATGGTCGCAGGGCCTACGAGCAGTACTTC. It is translated as CASSDGRRAYEQYF.

The chain combines TRBV29-1 with TRBJ1-5, with TRBD1 matching over 8 bases. The CDR3 sequence is 12 residues long. V lost 7 bases to trimming and J lost 4 bases; unmatched junction nucleotides: 3. Germline V gene sequence: CDR1 SQVTM, CDR2 ANQGSEA. CDR3 sequence: CSAGTGNQPQHF. The CDR3 DNA is TGCAGCGCCGGGACAGGTAATCAGCCCCAGCATTTT. The variable domain in full, completed from reference TRBV29-1 and TRBJ1-5, reads SAVISQKPSRDICQRGTSLTIQCQVDSQVTMMFWYRQQPGQSLTLIATANQGSEATYESGFVIDKFPISRPNLTFSTLTVSNMSPEDSSIYLCSAGTGNQPQHFGDGTRLSIL.